The present T cell receptor beta chain was sequenced within a study of T cell changes during pregnancy in multiple sclerosis. Method: immunoSEQ multiplex PCR; TCRdb's copy keeps in-frame clones and lacks some. The table records 40,000 to 45,000 clones, 85% to 90% of them present only once. CDR3 length: 13 residues. Germline CDR1 and CDR2: KGHSH and LQKENI. V lost 3 bases and J lost 3, with 6 bases in between. In its sample, this clone was seen a few times. The sequences come from CD4+ T cells from peripheral blood mononuclear cells, collected in the first trimester of pregnancy. This chain uses TRBV18 with TRBJ1-5; D gene unclear. The origin of this receptor is a female donor with multiple sclerosis, enrolled in a pregnancy study. The CDR3 region is CASSPEFNQPQHF. CDR3 coding DNA: TGTGCCAGCTCACCGGAGTTCAATCAGCCCCAGCATTTT.